The rows below give T cell receptor beta chains drawn from one sample of a study of OX40 agonist ivuxolimab in advanced cancers. The method was immunoSEQ multiplex PCR; TCRdb's version includes in-frame clones alone and lacks a portion of them. This table holds tens of thousands of clones, about 87% found once. Sequences were derived from CD4+ or CD8+ T cells sorted from blood, sampled in a trial of the OX40 agonist ivuxolimab. The receptors were gathered from an adult with an advanced solid tumor such as melanoma, head and neck, liver or kidney cancer. Each CDR3 is given with its conserved first and last residue. Fields, in order: V gene, J gene, clone size, D gene, CDR3 DNA, CDR3 protein. The D gene is left open where the match is weak. Clone size is stated in some rows and not others, as once, few, many or a class when expanded.

TRBV12-5	TRBJ2-1	.	TRBD1	TGTGCTAGTGGTTCCGGGACAGGTAGGAATGAGCAGTTCTTC	CASGSGTGRNEQFF
TRBV19	TRBJ2-5	.	.	TGTGCCAGTAGTATAGACAGGGGTAAGACCCAGTACTTC	CASSIDRGKTQYF
TRBV7-9	TRBJ1-2	.	TRBD1	TGTGCCAGCAGCCTGACAGGGCAACCTAACTATGGCTACACCTTC	CASSLTGQPNYGYTF
TRBV10-2	TRBJ1-5	.	TRBD1	TGCGCCAGCAGTTCGGACAGGGACCCTGGTTCAGGCAATCAGCCCCAGCATTTT	CASSSDRDPGSGNQPQHF
TRBV6-5	TRBJ1-1	.	.	TGTGCCAGCAGTTACTCGTTGACCGGGGACACTGAAGCTTTCTTT	CASSYSLTGDTEAFF
TRBV2	TRBJ1-1	.	.	TGTGCCAGCAGTAGCCCGGAGGCCGGAGCTTTCTTT	CASSSPEAGAFF
TRBV28	TRBJ2-5	.	TRBD2	TGTGCCAGCAGTTCAAAGACTAGCGGGGGAGAGACCCAGTACTTC	CASSSKTSGGETQYF
TRBV25-1	TRBJ1-2	.	.	TGTGCCAGCAGTGAGGGTGGGTACTATGGCTACACCTTC	CASSEGGYYGYTF
TRBV30	TRBJ2-7	.	.	TGTGCCTGGAGTCACTACGAGCAGTACTTC	CAWSHYEQYF
TRBV19	TRBJ1-5	once	.	TGTGCCAGTACCCCCGGGGATTTTTATCAGCCCCAGCATTTT	CASTPGDFYQPQHF
TRBV2	TRBJ1-2	.	.	TGTGCCAGCAGTGCGAATAACTATGGCTACACCTTC	CASSANNYGYTF
TRBV5-1	TRBJ2-5	.	TRBD2	TGCGCCAGCAGCTTGGCCCGCGGCGGGGGGGCCGGAGAGACCCAGTACTTC	CASSLARGGGAGETQYF
TRBV5-1	TRBJ1-1	.	.	TGCGCCAGCAGCTTGGCGGGGACAAGGAGCACTGAAGCTTTCTTT	CASSLAGTRSTEAFF
TRBV19	TRBJ2-6	.	TRBD1	TGTGCCAGTAGTCTCGGGACAGGCTCAAGCTCTGGGGCCAACGTCCTGACTTTC	CASSLGTGSSSGANVLTF
TRBV5-1	TRBJ1-1	.	.	TGCGCCAGCAGCTTGTCGGGCGGGCCGGGGAGTGAGAACACTGAAGCTTTCTTT	CASSLSGGPGSENTEAFF
TRBV10-3	TRBJ1-4	.	TRBD1	TGTGCCATCAGTAGGCAACAGGGGGAGCCTAATGAAAAACTGTTTTTT	CAISRQQGEPNEKLFF
TRBV5-4	TRBJ2-5	few	TRBD2	TGTGCCAGCAGCCCTGGGACTAGCGGGAGGGCCGGCCAAGAGACCCAGTACTTC	CASSPGTSGRAGQETQYF
TRBV5-1	TRBJ2-7	.	.	TGCGCCAGCAGCTTCGGACTTAGCTACGAGCAGTACTTC	CASSFGLSYEQYF
TRBV5-4	TRBJ2-1	.	TRBD2	TGTGCCAGCAGCCCGGAGGGCGGGAGAGTTTACAATGAGCAGTTCTTC	CASSPEGGRVYNEQFF
TRBV19	TRBJ1-2	.	.	TGTGCCAGTACACCTAAGGGGGACGATAGCGACTATGGCTACACCTTC	CASTPKGDDSDYGYTF
TRBV7-2	TRBJ2-1	once	.	TGTGCCAGCAGCTTAGCGCAGGGCTCCTACAATGAGCAGTTCTTC	CASSLAQGSYNEQFF
TRBV29-1	TRBJ1-1	.	.	TGCAGCGGACGATATGGGGGGAACACTGAAGCTTTCTTT	CSGRYGGNTEAFF
TRBV19	TRBJ1-5	medium-sized	.	TGTGCCAGTAGTGTCAGGGAAGGTCAGCCCCAGCATTTT	CASSVREGQPQHF
TRBV30	TRBJ1-2	.	TRBD1	TGTGCCTGGAGTGAGATACAGGGGGCCCACTTC	CAWSEIQGAHF
TRBV21-1	TRBJ2-1	once	.	TGTGCCAGCAGCAAAGGTACGACAGGGACGACCTACAATGAGCAGTTCTTC	CASSKGTTGTTYNEQFF
TRBV30	TRBJ2-2	.	.	TGTGCCTGGAGGGGACATTTCACCGGGGAGCTGTTTTTT	CAWRGHFTGELFF
TRBV7-2	TRBJ1-3	.	.	TGTGCCAGCAGCTTAGATCCGGGAAACACCATATATTTT	CASSLDPGNTIYF
TRBV7-8	TRBJ2-6	.	.	TGTGCCAGCAGCCCGCTAGGTAGTCTCTCTGGGGCCAACGTCCTGACTTTC	CASSPLGSLSGANVLTF
TRBV19	TRBJ2-7	.	.	TGTGCCAGTAGTTTCCCCGAAAGGGGAATGTACGAGCAGTACTTC	CASSFPERGMYEQYF
TRBV5-1	TRBJ2-5	few	TRBD2	TGCGCCAGCAGCACGACTAGCGGGGGGTGGGAGACCCAGTACTTC	CASSTTSGGWETQYF
TRBV10-2	TRBJ1-1	.	.	TGCGCCAGCAGTGAGGATCCCACCACGGACACTGAAGCTTTCTTT	CASSEDPTTDTEAFF
TRBV19	TRBJ2-7	.	.	TGTGCCAGTAGTATAGATTCGACCGGGTATCCCTACGAGCAGTACTTC	CASSIDSTGYPYEQYF
TRBV10-3	TRBJ2-2	.	.	TGTGCCATCAGTGAGTCGAGTTGGAGGAACACCGGGGAGCTGTTTTTT	CAISESSWRNTGELFF
TRBV6-5	TRBJ1-1	.	.	TGTGCCAGCAGTTTTTCCCCTAGGCGGAACACTGAAGCTTTCTTT	CASSFSPRRNTEAFF
TRBV20-1	TRBJ2-7	few	.	TGCAGTGCTAACCGGGGATACGAGCAGTACTTC	CSANRGYEQYF
TRBV4-3	TRBJ1-2	.	.	TGCGCCAGCAGCCAAGTGGGGGAGGTATACTATGGCTACACCTTC	CASSQVGEVYYGYTF
TRBV28	TRBJ1-6	.	TRBD1	TGTGCCAGCAGTCGACAGGGGCAGCCTTCACCCCTCCACTTT	CASSRQGQPSPLHF
TRBV5-4	TRBJ1-4	.	TRBD1	TGTGCCAGCAGCTCCCGGGCCGGGACAGCAACTAATGAAAAACTGTTTTTT	CASSSRAGTATNEKLFF
TRBV19	TRBJ1-2	.	.	TGTGCCAGTAGTCGGGAATCTCTCGGTCATGGCTACACCTTC	CASSRESLGHGYTF
TRBV15	TRBJ1-5	.	TRBD1	TGTGCCACCAGCACCGGGACAGGGTCTAGCAATCAGCCCCAGCATTTT	CATSTGTGSSNQPQHF
TRBV30	TRBJ1-5	few	.	TGTGCCTGGAGTGTGGCAGGGTCTCAGCCCCAGCATTTT	CAWSVAGSQPQHF